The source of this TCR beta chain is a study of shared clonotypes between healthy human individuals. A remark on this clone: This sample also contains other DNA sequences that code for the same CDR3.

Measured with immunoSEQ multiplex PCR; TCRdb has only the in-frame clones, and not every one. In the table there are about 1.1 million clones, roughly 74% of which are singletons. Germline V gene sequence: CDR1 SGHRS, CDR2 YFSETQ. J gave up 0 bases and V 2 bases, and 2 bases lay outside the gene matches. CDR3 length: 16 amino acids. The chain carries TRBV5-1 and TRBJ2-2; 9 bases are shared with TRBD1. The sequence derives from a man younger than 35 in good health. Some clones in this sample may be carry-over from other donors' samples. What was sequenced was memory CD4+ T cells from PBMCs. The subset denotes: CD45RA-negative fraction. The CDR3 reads CASSLRTGANTGELFF. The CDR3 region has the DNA TGCGCCAGCAGCTTACGGACAGGGGCGAACACCGGGGAGCTGTTTTTT.